These 19 T cell receptor beta chains were all obtained from the same sample, sequenced in a study of human T cells and chemical hapten exposure. Time point denoted: patch test 1, 2 weeks after DPC sensitization. Noted treatment: therapeutic diphenylcyclopropenone sensitization with weekly scalp DPC. TCRdb reprocessed the RACE reads with MiXCR, giving one entry per CDR3 protein. The sample yields approximately 100,000 distinct CDR3 sequences, approximately 9.9% seen once. The source was whole blood, collected in connection with sensitization to the hapten diphenylcyclopropenone (DPC). Receptor source: a woman in her thirties or forties with alopecia areata. Some clones in this sample may be carry-over from other donors' samples.

The chain combines TRBV4-3 with TRBJ2-5, with 7 bases aligning to TRBD2. Germline V lookup: CDR1 LGHNA, CDR2 YSLEER. Trimming at V came to 2 bases and at J to 7 bases, leaving 19 bases not matched to a gene. This CDR3 region has 18 residues. The CDR3 here is CASSQFLGSGTGSGTQYF. The CDR3 DNA reads as TGCGCCAGCAGCCAATTCCTCGGCAGCGGGACGGGGTCGGGGACCCAGTACTTC.

This chain uses TRBV14 with TRBJ1-1; tentatively, D is TRBD1 (6 bases). The CDR3 extends over 14 amino acids. V was clipped by 2 bases and J by 4 bases, with 11 bases between them. Germline CDR1 and CDR2: SGHDN and FVKESK. The CDR3 DNA sequence: TGTGCCAGCAGCCAACAGACAGGACTCACTGAAGCTTTCTTT. Encoded protein: CASSQQTGLTEAFF. The whole variable domain, filled in from reference TRBV14 and TRBJ1-1, reads EAGVTQFPSHSVIEKGQTVTLRCDPISGHDNLYWYRRVMGKEIKFLLHFVKESKQDESGMPNNRFLAERTGGTYSTLKVQPAELEDSGVYFCASSQQTGLTEAFFGQGTRLTVV.

This clonotype was seen more than once but under ten times. V is TRBV7-2 and J is TRBJ2-7, with a weak D call TRBD2 (6 bases). The CDR3 is made up of 15 amino acids. The V gene lost 5 bases and the J gene lost 0 bases, with 14 bases spanning the gap. The germline gives CDR1 SGHTA, CDR2 FQGNSA. The CDR3 is CASSRPSAISYEQYF. The CDR3 DNA follows: TGTGCCAGCAGCCGACCTAGCGCGATCTCCTACGAGCAGTACTTC.

The V call is TRBV6-2 or TRBV6-3, the J call TRBJ2-7; 7 nucleotides align to TRBD1. Per germline, CDR1 MNHEY and CDR2 SVGEGT. The CDR3 length is 15 residues. J gave up 1 base and V 2 bases, and 5 bases lay outside the gene matches. This chain's CDR3 is CASSYSGTESYEQYF. The CDR3 DNA reads TGTGCCAGCAGTTACAGTGGGACAGAGTCCTACGAGCAGTACTTC.

The gene calls are TRBV20-1 and TRBJ1-6; D is ambiguous. Trimming stripped 7 bases from V and 7 bases from J, with 14 bases between. The CDR3 has 13 amino acids. Germline V gives CDR1 DFQATT, CDR2 SNEGSKA (reference sequence). CDR3 amino acids: CSVRRTENSPLHF. The DNA of the CDR3 is TGCAGTGTACGAAGGACGGAGAATTCACCCCTCCACTTT.

In its sample, this clonotype was seen many times. The rearrangement links TRBV12-3 or TRBV12-4 to TRBJ1-1; 7 positions agree with TRBD1. V shed 9 bases and J 5 bases; nucleotides not matched to a gene: 9. This CDR3 is built from 13 residues. CDR3 sequence reads: CASHRDRETEAFF. The DNA for the CDR3 is TGTGCCAGTCACCGTGACAGGGAAACTGAAGCTTTCTTT.

The rearrangement links TRBV4-3 to TRBJ2-7; D is ambiguous. The V end lost 0 bases, the J end lost 5 bases, and 8 bases lay between the germline ends. CDR3 length equals 13 residues. CDR1 and CDR2 from the germline V gene are LGHNA and YSLEER. The CDR3 DNA is TGCGCCAGCAGCCAAGATTACATGAACGAGCAGTACTTC. Its translation is CASSQDYMNEQYF.

At least ten counts were recorded for this clonotype. This chain uses TRBV28 with TRBJ2-7; D is uncertain. Germline lookup yields CDR1 MDHEN and CDR2 SYDVKM. Trimming shortened V by 6 bases and J by 3 bases, and 15 bases separated the two germline ends. The CDR3 is 14 amino acids. The CDR3 nucleotides read TGTGCCAGCAGCTCCTGGGATACAAACTACGAGCAGTACTTC. The encoded protein is CASSSWDTNYEQYF.

The rearrangement links TRBV29-1 to TRBJ2-7; TRBD1 matches at 8 bases. V shed 0 bases, J shed 4 bases, and the junction held 2 bases outside the gene matches. The CDR3 totals 13 residues. Germline values: CDR1 SQVTM, CDR2 ANQGSEA. CDR3 in amino acids: CSVEDRDRYEQYF. In nucleotides, the CDR3 is TGCAGCGTTGAAGATCGGGACAGGTACGAGCAGTACTTC.

This clonotype has at least ten counts. This rearrangement joins TRBV6-2 or TRBV6-3 to TRBJ2-7, with 7 bases identical to TRBD1. V trimming: 7 bases; J trimming: 2 bases; junction bases outside the gene matches: 5. This CDR3 region has 13 residues. Germline V gene data show CDR1 as MNHEY and CDR2 as SVGEGT. This CDR3 reads CASTGTDTYEQYF. The CDR3 DNA sequence: TGTGCCAGCACCGGGACAGATACCTACGAGCAGTACTTC.

This clonotype was seen only a few times. The chain has TRBV12-3 or TRBV12-4 and TRBJ1-3; D is ambiguous. V was shortened by 11 bases and J by 2 bases, with 19 bases between the two germline ends. This CDR3 has 15 residues. This CDR3 reads CASTATGGTGNTIYF. The CDR3 DNA sequence: TGTGCCTCGACCGCCACCGGCGGGACTGGAAACACCATATATTTT.

This clonotype was seen at least ten times. The J gene is TRBJ2-7, the V gene TRBV20-1; 7 nucleotides align to TRBD2. V lost 5 bases to trimming and J lost 2 bases; unmatched junction nucleotides: 9. Germline assignment: CDR1 DFQATT and CDR2 SNEGSKA (reference sequence). The CDR3 runs 14 residues. The CDR3 DNA follows: TGCAGTGCTCCAGCATCGGGGAGGGCCTACGAGCAGTACTTC. Its translation: CSAPASGRAYEQYF.

Concerning this clonotype itself: A junction boundary mismatches the germline segment, possibly from a read error. The V gene is TRBV29-1, the J gene TRBJ2-3; a possible D gene is TRBD1 (6 bases). Germline V gene lookup returns CDR1 SQVTM and CDR2 ANQGSEA. The CDR3 consists of 16 residues. CDR3 nucleotide sequence: TGCAGCGCTGAAGGGGGAAGGAGCGGACCGACAGATACGCAGTATTTT. It encodes CSAEGGRSGPTDTQYF.

V is TRBV7-2 and J is TRBJ2-1; no reliable D call. The CDR3 loop spans 15 amino acids. V lost 7 bases to trimming and J lost 2 bases, with 15 bases between them. Per germline, CDR1 SGHTA and CDR2 FQGNSA. CDR3 region: CASTAREETYNEQFF. The DNA for the CDR3 is TGTGCCAGCACCGCCCGAGAGGAGACCTACAATGAGCAGTTCTTC.

This clonotype has at least ten counts. The chain links TRBV20-1 to TRBJ1-1; D not certain. V was pared by 1 base and J by 2 bases, with 14 bases between. The CDR3 is made up of 15 amino acids. Germline loops: CDR1 DFQATT, CDR2 SNEGSKA (reference sequence). The CDR3 reads CSARGFREGNTEAFF. In DNA form, the CDR3 reads TGCAGTGCTAGAGGATTTAGGGAGGGAAACACTGAAGCTTTCTTT.

The sample holds a few counts of this clonotype. CDR3 loop: CASSQELRDTQYF. The CDR3 DNA reads TGTGCCAGCAGCCAAGAACTCCGTGATACGCAGTATTTT. The chain couples TRBV14 to TRBJ2-3; D is ambiguous. Germline V lookup: CDR1 SGHDN, CDR2 FVKESK. CDR3 length: 13 residues. Deletions cut 0 bases from V and 6 bases from J, with 7 bases between.

At least ten counts were recorded for this clonotype. The chain uses TRBV30 and TRBJ1-5; D gene uncertain. This CDR3 has 14 residues. V lost 2 bases and J 2 bases, leaving 10 bases between the germline ends. Germline assignment: CDR1 GTSNPN and CDR2 SVGIG (reference sequence). The CDR3 here is CAWSSHGGNQPQHF. CDR3 bases: TGTGCCTGGAGTTCGCATGGGGGCAATCAGCCCCAGCATTTT.

This clonotype was observed a few times. This rearrangement joins TRBV6-2 or TRBV6-3 to TRBJ2-7, with 7 positions matching TRBD2. The germline V gene has CDR1 MNHEY and CDR2 SVGEGT. The V and J ends lost 2 bases and 4 bases, in that order; junction bases with no gene match: 8. The CDR3 is made up of 15 amino acids. As DNA, the CDR3 is TGTGCCAGCAGTTACATATCCGCTAGCGGATACGAGCAGTACTTC. Its protein is CASSYISASGYEQYF.

In regard to this clonotype: A single base separates this from a much larger clone, so it may be a read error. The rearrangement uses TRBV7-3 and TRBJ1-2, with D possibly being TRBD1 (6 bases). V lost 6 bases to trimming and J lost 10 bases, with 18 bases between them. Germline CDR1 reads SGHTA; CDR2 reads FQGTGA. The CDR3 is 13 residues long. The CDR3: CASSFLQGADYTF. The DNA for the CDR3 is TGTGCCAGCAGTTTTCTACAGGGCGCTGACTACACCTTC. Complete variable domain (other parts from reference TRBV7-3 and TRBJ1-2): GAGVSQTPSNKVTEKGKYVELRCDPISGHTALYWYRQSLGQGPEFLIYFQGTGAADDSGLPNDRFFAVRPEGSVSTLKIQRTERGDSAVYLCASSFLQGADYTFGSGTRLTVV.